Below, 16 T cell receptor beta chains from the same sample are listed, as sequenced in a study of CD8+ T cells in alopecia areata. Extracted RNA was reverse transcribed into cDNA, the sequencing template. Assay used: immunoSEQ multiplex PCR; TCRdb lists only in-frame clones, some missing. The sample holds around 200,000 clones, roughly 65% seen once. The input for sequencing was CD4+ T cells sorted from blood, taken at week 0. The receptor source for this set is a human donor with alopecia areata.

In its sample, this clone was seen once. This chain links TRBV5-1 with TRBJ2-3; D is tentatively TRBD1 or TRBD2 (5 bases each). Germline loops: CDR1 SGHRS, CDR2 YFSETQ. Trimming left V 6 bases short and J 2 bases short, with 7 bases between. This CDR3 comprises 12 residues. The chain's CDR3 is CASKGTTDTQYF. The CDR3, as DNA: TGCGCCAGCAAGGGGACCACAGATACGCAGTATTTT.

This clone was picked up one time. This chain connects TRBV5-1 to TRBJ1-6, with a weak D call TRBD1 (5 bases). V shed 4 bases and J shed 5 bases, with 10 bases lying between them. Looked up from germline, CDR1 is SGHRS and CDR2 is YFSETQ. This CDR3 spans 14 amino acids. The CDR3 region is CASSRGENNSPLHF. The CDR3, as DNA: TGCGCCAGCAGCAGGGGCGAGAATAATTCACCCCTCCACTTT.

The genes are TRBV27 and TRBJ1-1, with D possibly being TRBD1 (6 bases). V lost 6 bases and J lost 1, with 15 bases in between. The V gene's germline CDR1 is MNHEY and CDR2 SMNVEV (reference sequence). The CDR3 extends over 15 amino acids. The CDR3 loop is CASSHSPTGNTEAFF. CDR3 DNA sequence: TGTGCCAGCAGCCATTCCCCGACAGGGAACACTGAAGCTTTCTTT.

CDR3 residues: CASSPTGTGGNYEQYF. CDR3 coding DNA: TGTGCCAGCAGCCCGACGGGGACAGGGGGCAACTACGAGCAGTACTTC. The chain has TRBV7-6 and TRBJ2-7; 12 bases map to TRBD1. V lost 5 bases and J lost 3; bases outside the gene matches: 8. Germline-derived CDR1 and CDR2 are SGHVS and FNYEAQ. The CDR3 totals 16 residues.

The rearrangement links TRBV5-1 to TRBJ2-1, with 7 nucleotides matching TRBD1. The V segment lost 4 bases and the J segment 3 bases; nucleotides outside the gene matches: 4. CDR3 length: 14 residues. The germline V gene encodes CDR1 SGHRS and CDR2 YFSETQ. The CDR3: CASSLGQNYNEQFF. The CDR3 DNA reads TGCGCCAGCAGCCTGGGACAGAACTACAATGAGCAGTTCTTC.

This CDR3 is CASSLAGQGWTEAFF. In DNA form, the CDR3 reads TGCGCCAGCAGCTTGGCCGGACAGGGTTGGACTGAAGCTTTCTTT. V usage is TRBV5-1 and J usage is TRBJ1-1; 8 bases line up with TRBD1. The germline V gene encodes CDR1 SGHRS and CDR2 YFSETQ. This CDR3 has 15 residues. V trimming: 0 bases; J trimming: 5 bases; junction bases outside the gene matches: 6. The full variable domain, rest sourced from reference TRBV5-1 and TRBJ1-1, is KAGVTQTPRYLIKTRGQQVTLSCSPISGHRSVSWYQQTPGQGLQFLFEYFSETQRNKGNFPGRFSGRQFSNSRSEMNVSTLELGDSALYLCASSLAGQGWTEAFFGQGTRLTVV.

This chain's CDR3 is CASSLGTENSPLHF. In DNA form, the CDR3 reads TGTGCCAGCAGTTTAGGGACAGAAAATTCACCCCTCCACTTT. This chain joins TRBV27 and TRBJ1-6; 7 bases fit TRBD1. The CDR3 extends over 14 amino acids. V shed 2 bases, J shed 7 bases, and the junction held 2 bases outside the gene matches. CDR1 and CDR2 from the germline V gene are MNHEY and SMNVEV (reference sequence).

The V call is TRBV5-1, the J call TRBJ1-2; perhaps TRBD1 as D (6 bases). The CDR3 contains 15 residues. CDR1 is SGHRS and CDR2 is YFSETQ in the germline V gene. Trimming stripped 5 bases from V and 1 base from J, with 15 bases between. This CDR3 reads CASSIEGGLNYGYTF. CDR3 in DNA: TGCGCCAGCAGTATTGAGGGGGGCCTTAACTATGGCTACACCTTC.

This clone has more than one count but fewer than ten. CDR3 protein: CAWSGSALGYTF. Here the CDR3 DNA reads TGTGCCTGGAGCGGGTCGGCCCTAGGCTACACCTTC. The V and J genes are TRBV30 and TRBJ1-2; D gene unclear. The CDR3 totals 12 residues. Per germline, CDR1 GTSNPN and CDR2 SVGIG (reference sequence). V was pared by 3 bases and J by 8 bases, with 13 bases between.

V gene TRBV5-6 combines with J gene TRBJ2-7; TRBD2 agrees at 7 bases. Germline V lookup: CDR1 SGHDT, CDR2 YYEEEE. The V gene end was trimmed by 2 bases and the J gene end by 2 bases; junction bases not matched to a gene: 4. This CDR3 comprises 14 residues. CDR3 amino acids: CASSLAGRTYEQYF. Written as DNA, the CDR3 is TGTGCCAGCAGCTTAGCGGGAAGAACCTACGAGCAGTACTTC.

The genes are TRBV7-9 and TRBJ2-7; 11 bases agree with TRBD2. The V segment lost 6 bases and the J segment 0 bases; nucleotides outside the gene matches: 4. The CDR3 has 15 residues. Germline V gene sequence: CDR1 SEHNR, CDR2 FQNEAQ (reference sequence). The CDR3 bases are TGTGCCAGCAGTCCTAGCGGGGGGTTCTCCTACGAGCAGTACTTC. Amino acid sequence: CASSPSGGFSYEQYF.

This clone occurred a few times. V usage is TRBV15 and J usage is TRBJ2-5; the D is unclear. V lost 1 base, J lost 5 bases, and 5 bases lay in between. Germline CDR1 reads LNHNV; CDR2 reads YYDKDF (reference sequence). The CDR3 has 12 residues. This CDR3 is CATSRARETQYF. For the CDR3, the DNA is TGTGCCACCAGCAGAGCCCGTGAGACCCAGTACTTC.

V is TRBV30 and J is TRBJ1-6; D might be TRBD1 (5 bases). Per germline, CDR1 GTSNPN and CDR2 SVGIG (reference sequence). The V and J ends lost 1 base and 0 bases respectively, with 10 bases between them. CDR3 length: 16 residues. Here the CDR3 reads CAWSAQGPSYNSPLHF. The CDR3 DNA reads TGTGCCTGGAGTGCCCAGGGTCCCTCCTATAATTCACCCCTCCACTTT.

The chain is built from TRBV30 and TRBJ1-6, with D uncertain. The CDR3 has 13 amino acids. The germline V gene encodes CDR1 GTSNPN and CDR2 SVGIG (reference sequence). V was shortened by 1 base and J by 10 bases, with 11 bases between the two germline ends. CDR3 loop: CAWSGAITSPLHF. The CDR3 bases are TGTGCCTGGAGTGGAGCTATTACCTCACCCCTCCACTTT.

V and J are TRBV20-1 and TRBJ2-5; D is ambiguous. This CDR3 has 11 amino acids. The germline gives CDR1 DFQATT, CDR2 SNEGSKA (reference sequence). V dropped 5 bases and J dropped 0 bases, with 4 bases sitting between them. The CDR3 coding sequence is TGCAGTGCTCTCCACCAAGAGACCCAGTACTTC. Translation gives CSALHQETQYF.

The CDR3 here is CASRPTTGGLGEKLFF. The CDR3 DNA reads TGTGCCAGCAGGCCAACTACAGGGGGCCTCGGGGAAAAACTGTTTTTT. The chain recombines TRBV5-6 with TRBJ1-4; 9 positions match TRBD1. From germline, CDR1 is SGHDT and CDR2 YYEEEE. The CDR3 covers 16 residues. The J segment lost 8 bases and the V segment lost 5 bases, leaving 13 bases of the junction unmatched.